The entry below describes one TCR beta chain. Its antigen is unknown. Other DNA sequences within the sample encode an identical CDR3. The germline CDR1 and CDR2 sequences are SGHTA and FQGNSA. This CDR3 has 16 amino acids. J was trimmed by 2 bases and V by 0 bases; bases with no gene match: 4. Assay used: immunoSEQ multiplex PCR; TCRdb lists only in-frame clones, some missing. The sample holds some 84,000 clones, roughly 80% seen once. This specimen comes from a study of graft-versus-host responses after intestinal transplantation. The wider study: The transplants performed in recipients were multivisceral, liver-intestinal, or isolated intestinal. Every recipient had anti-thymocyte globulin induction and roughly three years of tacrolimus plus steroids.

Study-wide results and limits: GvH clones surfaced in recipient marrow, some emerging earlier in ileum or blood.

This TCR derives from a human donor who received an intestinal transplant. The source material was unstimulated CD4+ T cells sorted from spleen or lymph node cells, sampled before intestinal transplant. The V and J genes are TRBV7-2 and TRBJ2-7; 10 positions match TRBD2. The CDR3 sequence: CASSLALAGVTYEQYF. As DNA, the CDR3 is TGTGCCAGCAGCTTAGCCCTAGCGGGGGTGACCTACGAGCAGTACTTC.